Sequencing of this TCR beta chain was carried out in a study of blood T cell repertoires in COVID-19. There are a few counts of this clone. CDR1 and CDR2 from the germline V gene are LNHDA and SQIVND (reference sequence). The CDR3 covers 15 residues. Trimming left V 4 bases short and J 6 bases short, with 15 bases between. The repertoire was sequenced with immunoSEQ multiplex PCR; TCRdb's copy has only in-frame clones and lacks some. The sample lists about 170,000 clones, approximately 79% occurring once. The sample consisted of peripheral blood. The source is an elderly woman with acute or convalescent COVID-19. The chain combines TRBV19 with TRBJ1-4; tentative D call: TRBD1 (6 bases). CDR3 region: CASSTTGWGHEKLFF. CDR3 DNA: TGTGCCAGTAGTACTACAGGCTGGGGGCATGAAAAACTGTTTTTT. The full variable domain, completed using reference TRBV19 and TRBJ1-4, is DGGITQSPKYLFRKEGQNVTLSCEQNLNHDAMYWYRQDPGQGLRLIYYSQIVNDFQKGDIAEGYSVSREKKESFPLTVTSAQKNPTAFYLCASSTTGWGHEKLFFGSGTQLSVL.